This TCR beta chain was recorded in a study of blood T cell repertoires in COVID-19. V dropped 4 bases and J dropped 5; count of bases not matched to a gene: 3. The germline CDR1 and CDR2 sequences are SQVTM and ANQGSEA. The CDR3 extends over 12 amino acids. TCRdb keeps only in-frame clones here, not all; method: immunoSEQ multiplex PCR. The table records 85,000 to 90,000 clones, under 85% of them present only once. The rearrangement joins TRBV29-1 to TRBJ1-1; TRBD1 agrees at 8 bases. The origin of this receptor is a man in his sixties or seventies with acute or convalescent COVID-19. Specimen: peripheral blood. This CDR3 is CSVGQGQTEAFF. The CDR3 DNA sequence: TGCAGCGTTGGACAGGGGCAGACTGAAGCTTTCTTT.